One sample yielded the 18 T cell receptor beta chains listed below, sequenced in a study of OX40 agonist ivuxolimab in advanced cancers. Produced via immunoSEQ multiplex PCR; TCRdb's table is partial and in-frame only. The sample holds some 77,000 clones, roughly 87% seen once. Specimen: CD4+ or CD8+ T cells sorted from blood, collected in a trial of the OX40 agonist ivuxolimab. The source is an adult with an advanced solid tumor such as melanoma, head and neck, liver or kidney cancer.

The chain links TRBV11-2 to TRBJ2-1, with 7 bases identical to TRBD2. Germline V gene sequence: CDR1 SGHAT, CDR2 FQNNGV. Trimming cost V 0 bases and J 3 bases; bases outside gene matches: 5. This CDR3 region has 16 residues. CDR3 sequence reads: CASSLDLGGSYNEQFF. The CDR3 DNA reads TGTGCCAGCAGCTTAGATCTGGGCGGGAGCTACAATGAGCAGTTCTTC.

This chain uses TRBV18 with TRBJ1-3; D gene ambiguous. The V end was cut by 2 bases, the J end by 2 bases, with 4 bases between. CDR3 length: 13 residues. Germline-derived CDR1 and CDR2 are KGHSH and LQKENI. CDR3: CASSPDTGNTIYF. CDR3 bases: TGTGCCAGCTCACCAGACACTGGAAACACCATATATTTT. The variable domain in full, completed from reference TRBV18 and TRBJ1-3, reads NAGVMQNPRHLVRRRGQEARLRCSPMKGHSHVYWYRQLPEEGLKFMVYLQKENIIDESGMPKERFSAEFPKEGPSILRIQQVVRGDSAAYFCASSPDTGNTIYFGEGSWLTVV.

The chain joins TRBV6-4 to TRBJ2-5; weak D call: TRBD2 (6 bases). V gave up 7 bases and J gave up 6 bases, with 15 bases separating them. CDR1 is MRHNA, CDR2 SNTAGT, per germline. The CDR3 extends over 13 amino acids. CDR3: CASTGDREKTQYF. CDR3 bases: TGTGCCAGCACGGGGGATCGGGAAAAGACCCAGTACTTC.

The chain links TRBV5-6 to TRBJ2-4; possibly TRBD1 for D (6 bases). This CDR3 has 12 residues. In germline, CDR1 is SGHDT, CDR2 YYEEEE. V was pared by 2 bases and J by 7 bases, with 7 bases between. The CDR3 loop reads CASSLQGNIQYF. Written as DNA, the CDR3 is TGTGCCAGCAGCTTACAGGGTAACATTCAGTACTTC.

The rearrangement links TRBV7-8 to TRBJ2-7; 9 bases map to TRBD1. Germline CDR1 reads SGHVS; CDR2 reads FQNEAQ. The CDR3 runs 14 residues. Trimming cost V 7 bases and J 6 bases; bases outside gene matches: 10. The CDR3 DNA reads TGTGCCAGCACCCGGGACAGGGTAGCGAGCGAGCAGTACTTC. Protein: CASTRDRVASEQYF.

The gene calls are TRBV30 and TRBJ1-3, with 10 nucleotides matching TRBD1. The CDR3 has 17 amino acids. V trimming: 1 base; J trimming: 1 base; junction bases outside the gene matches: 7. Germline CDR1 GTSNPN, CDR2 SVGIG (reference sequence). The CDR3 sequence is CAWSGDRGFGSGNTIYF. DNA of the CDR3: TGTGCCTGGAGTGGGGACAGGGGATTTGGATCTGGAAACACCATATATTTT.

This clone appeared a single time. The J gene is TRBJ2-5, the V gene TRBV11-2, with D unclear. The CDR3 is made up of 14 amino acids. V lost 5 bases, J lost 5 bases, and 15 bases lay in between. Germline values: CDR1 SGHAT, CDR2 FQNNGV. The CDR3 DNA is TGTGCCAGCAGCCCGAAGAGGTTTCGGGAGACCCAGTACTTC. It yields the protein CASSPKRFRETQYF.

The J gene is TRBJ2-5, the V gene TRBV11-2, with 8 bases fitting TRBD1. Germline trimming cut 3 bases from V and 4 bases from J; bases unmatched to any gene: 10. The CDR3 spans 16 residues. In germline, CDR1 is SGHAT, CDR2 FQNNGV. CDR3 coding DNA: TGTGCCAGCAGCTTCCGGGCTACAGGGGGTGGAGAGACCCAGTACTTC. Amino acids: CASSFRATGGGETQYF. Full variable domain (remainder filled in from reference TRBV11-2 and TRBJ2-5): EAGVAQSPRYKIIEKRQSVAFWCNPISGHATLYWYQQILGQGPKLLIQFQNNGVVDDSQLPKDRFSAERLKGVDSTLKIQPAKLEDSAVYLCASSFRATGGGETQYFGPGTRLLVL.

The chain recombines TRBV2 with TRBJ2-5, with TRBD2 as a possible D gene (6 bases). V dropped 7 bases and J dropped 6 bases, with 24 bases sitting between them. The CDR3 length is 16 residues. Germline V gene sequence: CDR1 SNHLY, CDR2 FYNNEI. CDR3 in amino acids: CASMYRTSSVVKTQYF. The DNA of the CDR3 is TGTGCCAGCATGTACAGAACTAGCAGTGTCGTGAAGACCCAGTACTTC.

The chain combines TRBV5-1 with TRBJ1-1, with TRBD1 matching 7 bases. The trim removed 0 bases at V and 3 bases at J, leaving 8 bases unmatched. The CDR3 extends over 16 amino acids. Germline values: CDR1 SGHRS, CDR2 YFSETQ. The CDR3 coding sequence is TGCGCCAGCAGCTTGGGAGGGGGCGCGGAGTACACTGAAGCTTTCTTT. This gives the protein CASSLGGGAEYTEAFF.

This clone came up a few times. This chain joins TRBV30 and TRBJ1-2; D gene uncertain. Germline values: CDR1 GTSNPN, CDR2 SVGIG (reference sequence). Trimming shortened V by 6 bases and J by 5 bases, and 16 bases separated the two germline ends. The CDR3 is 13 amino acids. The DNA of the CDR3 is TGTGCCTGCCGACTGCAGGTACGGTATGGCTACACCTTC. This translates into CACRLQVRYGYTF.

The chain combines TRBV6-5 with TRBJ2-1; D is perhaps TRBD2 (6 bases). The V end was cut by 6 bases, the J end by 8 bases, with 17 bases between. CDR3 size: 14 residues. Germline-derived CDR1 and CDR2 are MNHEY and SVGAGI. CDR3 DNA: TGTGCCAGCAGGAGCCCCGGGAGAGGGTATGAGCAGTTCTTC. It encodes CASRSPGRGYEQFF.

This clone was seen more than once but under ten times. The V and J genes are TRBV6-4 and TRBJ1-5, with D perhaps TRBD1 (5 bases). The CDR3 spans 11 residues. Trimming removed 9 bases from V and 11 bases from J, with 14 bases in between. The germline V gene has CDR1 MRHNA and CDR2 SNTAGT. The CDR3 nucleotides are TGTGCCAGAGGGGTCGATGTGGCCCAGCATTTT. The encoded protein is CARGVDVAQHF.

The chain employs TRBV28 and TRBJ2-6; tentative D call: TRBD1 (6 bases). The CDR3 has 15 residues. From germline, CDR1 is MDHEN and CDR2 SYDVKM. The ends were cut back, 3 bases at V and 2 bases at J, with 8 bases in the middle. The CDR3, as DNA: TGTGCCAGCAGTTTGGCAGGGGCTGGGGCCAACGTCCTGACTTTC. Translating gives CASSLAGAGANVLTF.

This clone was counted a single time. This chain connects TRBV9 to TRBJ2-6; D is tentatively TRBD1 or TRBD2 (6 bases each). Trimming left V 4 bases short and J 6 bases short, with 17 bases between. CDR3 length: 16 residues. Germline V lookup: CDR1 SGDLS, CDR2 YYNGEE. The CDR3 DNA sequence: TGTGCCAGCAGCAAAATCGGGGGCTTTCTGGCCAACGTCCTGACTTTC. Protein product: CASSKIGGFLANVLTF. Combining the CDR3 with reference TRBV9 and TRBJ2-6 gives the whole variable domain DSGVTQTPKHLITATGQRVTLRCSPRSGDLSVYWYQQSLDQGLQFLIQYYNGEERAKGNILERFSAQQFPDLHSELNLSSLELGDSALYFCASSKIGGFLANVLTFGAGSRLTVL.

This clone was seen once. The chain carries TRBV7-6 and TRBJ1-6; no definite D call. Trimming took 5 bases from V and 7 from J, leaving 15 bases between them. The CDR3 has 15 amino acids. Looked up from germline, CDR1 is SGHVS and CDR2 is FNYEAQ. The CDR3 loop reads CASSEIGQSNSPLHF. For the CDR3, the DNA is TGTGCCAGCAGCGAGATCGGGCAGTCAAATTCACCCCTCCACTTT.

The chain joins TRBV28 to TRBJ2-7; D is unclear. Per germline, CDR1 MDHEN and CDR2 SYDVKM. The CDR3 sequence is 10 residues long. Trimming shortened V by 3 bases and J by 7 bases, and 4 bases separated the two germline ends. This CDR3 is CASSFKEQYF. CDR3 nucleotides: TGTGCCAGCAGTTTTAAAGAGCAGTACTTC. Looking up the rest from reference TRBV28 and TRBJ2-7 gives the full variable domain: DVKVTQSSRYLVKRTGEKVFLECVQDMDHENMFWYRQDPGLGLRLIYFSYDVKMKEKGDIPEGYSVSREKKERFSLILESASTNQTSMYLCASSFKEQYFGPGTRLTVT.

This clone has a handful of counts. This chain joins TRBV7-2 and TRBJ2-3; D not certain. Germline V gene sequence: CDR1 SGHTA, CDR2 FQGNSA. Trimming removed 5 bases from V and 0 bases from J, with 3 bases in between. This CDR3 region has 12 residues. The CDR3 region is CASSDSTDTQYF. For the CDR3, the DNA is TGTGCCAGCAGCGATAGCACAGATACGCAGTATTTT.